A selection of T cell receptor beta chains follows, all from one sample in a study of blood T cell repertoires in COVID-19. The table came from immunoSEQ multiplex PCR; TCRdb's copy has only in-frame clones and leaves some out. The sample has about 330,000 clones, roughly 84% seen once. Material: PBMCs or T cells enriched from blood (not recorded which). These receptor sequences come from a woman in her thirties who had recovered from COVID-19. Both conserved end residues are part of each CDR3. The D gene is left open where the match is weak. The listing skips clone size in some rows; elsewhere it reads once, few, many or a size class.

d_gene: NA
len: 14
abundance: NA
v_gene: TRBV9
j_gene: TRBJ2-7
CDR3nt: TGTGCCAGCAGCGTAGGGACAGATCCCTACGAGCAGTACTTC
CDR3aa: CASSVGTDPYEQYF

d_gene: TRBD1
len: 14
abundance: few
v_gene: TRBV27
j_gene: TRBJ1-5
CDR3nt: TGTGCCAGCCGCGAAGTGAACAGGGGTGAGCCCCAGCATTTT
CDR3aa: CASREVNRGEPQHF

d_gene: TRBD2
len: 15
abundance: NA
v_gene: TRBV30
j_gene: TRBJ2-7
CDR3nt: TGTGCCTGGAGTGTACAGGCGGGGGGTTCCTACGAGCAGTACTTC
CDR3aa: CAWSVQAGGSYEQYF

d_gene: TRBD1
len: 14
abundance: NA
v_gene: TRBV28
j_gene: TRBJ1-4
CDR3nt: TGTGCCAGCGAAGCCGGGACAGATAATGAAAAACTGTTTTTT
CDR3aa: CASEAGTDNEKLFF

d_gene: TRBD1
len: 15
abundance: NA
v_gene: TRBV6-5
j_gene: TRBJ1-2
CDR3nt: TGTGCCAGCAGTTATAGCCCACAGGGGACTTACGGCTACACCTTC
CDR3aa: CASSYSPQGTYGYTF

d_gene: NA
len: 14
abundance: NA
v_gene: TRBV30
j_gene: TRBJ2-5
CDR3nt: TGTGCCTGGAGTAGGGGTGGCCGGGAAGAGACCCAGTACTTC
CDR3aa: CAWSRGGREETQYF

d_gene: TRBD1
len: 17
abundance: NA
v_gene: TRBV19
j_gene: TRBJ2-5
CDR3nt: TGTGCCAGTAGTACTCGTAGTGGGACAGGGTACCAAGAGACCCAGTACTTC
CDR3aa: CASSTRSGTGYQETQYF

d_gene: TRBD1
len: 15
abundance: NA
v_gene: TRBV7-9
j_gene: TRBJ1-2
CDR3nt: TGTGCCAGCAGCTCGGGACAGGGGGCGGTTGATGGCTACACCTTC
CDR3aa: CASSSGQGAVDGYTF

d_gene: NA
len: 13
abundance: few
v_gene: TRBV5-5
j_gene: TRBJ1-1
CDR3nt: TGTGCCAGCAGCTTGGGCAGGCACACTGAAGCTTTCTTT
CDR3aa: CASSLGRHTEAFF

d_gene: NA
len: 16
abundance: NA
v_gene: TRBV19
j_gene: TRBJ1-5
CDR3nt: TGTGCCAGTAGTATAGTCGGGGGGCTAGGCAATCAGCCCCAGCATTTT
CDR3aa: CASSIVGGLGNQPQHF

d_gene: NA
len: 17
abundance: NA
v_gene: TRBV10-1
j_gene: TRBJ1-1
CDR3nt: TGCGCCAGCAGTGAGTACCGATTAGGGGTCTGGAACACTGAAGCTTTCTTT
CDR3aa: CASSEYRLGVWNTEAFF

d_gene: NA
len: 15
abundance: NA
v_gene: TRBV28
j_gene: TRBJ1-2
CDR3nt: TGTGCCAGCAGGAGGGGACTGACTACGGGCTATGGCTACACCTTC
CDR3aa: CASRRGLTTGYGYTF

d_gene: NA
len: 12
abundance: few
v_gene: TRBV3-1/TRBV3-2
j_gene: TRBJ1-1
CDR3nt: TGTGCCAGCAGCTCCAGGGGAGGGTACGCTTTCTTT
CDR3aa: CASSSRGGYAFF

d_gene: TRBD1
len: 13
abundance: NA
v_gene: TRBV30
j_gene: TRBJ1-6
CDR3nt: TGTGCCTGGGCCCGGGACAGGGGATCACCCCTCCACTTT
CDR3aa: CAWARDRGSPLHF

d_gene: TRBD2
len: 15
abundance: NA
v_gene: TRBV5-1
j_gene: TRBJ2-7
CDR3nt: TGCGCCAGCAGCTTGCCCAGCGGGGTTTCCAACGAGCAGTACTTC
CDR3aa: CASSLPSGVSNEQYF

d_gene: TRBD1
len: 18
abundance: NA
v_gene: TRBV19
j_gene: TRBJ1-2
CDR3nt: TGTGCCAGTAGTATAGACGGGTCCACCGGGACAGGGGAATATGGCTACACCTTC
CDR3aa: CASSIDGSTGTGEYGYTF

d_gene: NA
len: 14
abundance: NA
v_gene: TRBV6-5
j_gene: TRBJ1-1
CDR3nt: TGTGCCAGCAGTTCACCAGGTGAAAACACTGAAGCTTTCTTT
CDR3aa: CASSSPGENTEAFF

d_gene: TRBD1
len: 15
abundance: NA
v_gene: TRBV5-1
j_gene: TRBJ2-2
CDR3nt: TGCGCCAGCAGCCGGGAAGGACAGGCCACCGGGGAGCTGTTTTTT
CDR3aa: CASSREGQATGELFF

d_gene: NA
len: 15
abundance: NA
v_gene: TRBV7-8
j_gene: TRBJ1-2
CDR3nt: TGTGCCAGCAGCCCCCAAAACAGATCCCCCTATGGCTACACCTTC
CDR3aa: CASSPQNRSPYGYTF

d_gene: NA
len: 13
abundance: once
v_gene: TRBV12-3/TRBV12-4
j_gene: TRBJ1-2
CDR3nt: TGTGCCAGCAGTAATAAGGGGTTAAGAGGCTACACCTTC
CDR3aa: CASSNKGLRGYTF

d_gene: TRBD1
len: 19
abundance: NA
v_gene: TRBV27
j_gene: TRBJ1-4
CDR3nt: TGTGCCAGCAGGACAATGATTTGGGACAGGGGGCGCGATGTTGGAAAACTGTTTTTT
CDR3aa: CASRTMIWDRGRDVGKLFF

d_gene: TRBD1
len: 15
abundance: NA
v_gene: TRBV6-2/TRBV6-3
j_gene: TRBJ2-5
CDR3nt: TGTGCCAGCAGTTACGGGGCAGGGGGCGCCCAGACCCAGTACTTC
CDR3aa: CASSYGAGGAQTQYF

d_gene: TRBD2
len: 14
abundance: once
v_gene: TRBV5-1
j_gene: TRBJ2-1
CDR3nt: TGCGCCAGCAGCAACATAGCGGGGGACAATGAGCAGTTCTTC
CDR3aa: CASSNIAGDNEQFF

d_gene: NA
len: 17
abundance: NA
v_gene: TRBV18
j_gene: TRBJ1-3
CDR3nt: TGTGCCAGCTCACCACTCAGTCAGGGGAGATCTGGAAACACCATATATTTT
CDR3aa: CASSPLSQGRSGNTIYF

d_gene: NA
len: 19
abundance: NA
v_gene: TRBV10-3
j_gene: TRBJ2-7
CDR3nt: TGTGCCATCAGTGAGTCCCGAGTCATCACGGGGAAACCAACGTACGAGCAGTACTTC
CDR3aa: CAISESRVITGKPTYEQYF

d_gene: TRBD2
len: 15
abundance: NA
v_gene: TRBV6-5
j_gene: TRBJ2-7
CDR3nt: TGTGCCAGCAAAGAACTTAGCGGGACCCCATACGAGCAGTACTTC
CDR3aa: CASKELSGTPYEQYF

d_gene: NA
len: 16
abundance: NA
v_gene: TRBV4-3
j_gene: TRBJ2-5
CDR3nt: TGCGCCAGCAGCCAAGATTATGCGGGGCCGCAAGAGACCCAGTACTTC
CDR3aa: CASSQDYAGPQETQYF

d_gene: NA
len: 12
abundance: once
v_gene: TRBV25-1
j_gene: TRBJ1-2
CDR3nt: TGTGCCAGCAAGGGAGGGCACTATGGCTACACCTTC
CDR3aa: CASKGGHYGYTF

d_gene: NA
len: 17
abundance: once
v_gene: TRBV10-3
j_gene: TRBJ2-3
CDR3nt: TGTGCCATCAGTGAGTCAACGGGGGGCCTTAGCACAGATACGCAGTATTTT
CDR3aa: CAISESTGGLSTDTQYF

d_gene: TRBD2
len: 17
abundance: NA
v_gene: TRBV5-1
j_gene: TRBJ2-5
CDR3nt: TGCGCCAGCAGCTCGGCTACCGGGGGACTAAATCAAGAGACCCAGTACTTC
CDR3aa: CASSSATGGLNQETQYF

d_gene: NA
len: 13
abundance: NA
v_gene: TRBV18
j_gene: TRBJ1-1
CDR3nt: TGTGCCAGCTCACCAGGGAGGAGGACTGAAGCTTTCTTT
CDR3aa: CASSPGRRTEAFF

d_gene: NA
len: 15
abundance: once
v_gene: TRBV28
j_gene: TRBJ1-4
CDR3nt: TGTGCCAGCAGTGCCCTCCGAGGAATAGGTGAAAAACTGTTTTTT
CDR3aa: CASSALRGIGEKLFF

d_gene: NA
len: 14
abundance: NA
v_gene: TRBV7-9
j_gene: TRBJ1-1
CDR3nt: TGTGCCAGCAGCGAGGGGGAGTATAGGACTGAAGCTTTCTTT
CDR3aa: CASSEGEYRTEAFF

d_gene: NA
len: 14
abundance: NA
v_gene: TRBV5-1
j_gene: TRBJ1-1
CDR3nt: TGCGCCAGCAGCGGGGGCGCGTCCTACACTGAAGCTTTCTTT
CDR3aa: CASSGGASYTEAFF

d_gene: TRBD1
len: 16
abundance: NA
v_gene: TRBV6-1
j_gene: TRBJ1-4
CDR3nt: TGTGCCAGCAGTGAAGGGACAGGGCCAACTAATGAAAAACTGTTTTTT
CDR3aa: CASSEGTGPTNEKLFF

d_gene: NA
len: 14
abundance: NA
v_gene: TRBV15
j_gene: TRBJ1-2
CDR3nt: TGTGCCACCGGCCCCAGGGATGGGCTGTATGGCTACACCTTC
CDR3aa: CATGPRDGLYGYTF

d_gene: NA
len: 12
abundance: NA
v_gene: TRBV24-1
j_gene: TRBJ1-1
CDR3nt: TGTGCCACCAGTGACCAGGGCTTTCGGGCTTTCTTT
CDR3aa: CATSDQGFRAFF

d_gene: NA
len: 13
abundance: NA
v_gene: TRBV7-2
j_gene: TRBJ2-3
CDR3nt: TGTGCCAGCAGCCAACTATCGGGAGATACGCAGTATTTT
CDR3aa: CASSQLSGDTQYF